Listed below are T cell receptor beta chains from one sample, sequenced in a study of control samples from healthy donors and cancer patients. Produced via immunoSEQ multiplex PCR; TCRdb's table is partial and in-frame only. The sample contains about 130,000 clones, 92% of which appear only once. Sample: blood. These receptors all stem from a man aged 18 to 30 in good health. Each CDR3 is given with its conserved first and last residue. A D gene is named only where the DNA matches it firmly. Part of the rows lack a size; the others show once, few, many or a class for expanded clones.

cdr3_nt cdr3_aa clone_size cdr3_length j_call d_call v_call
TGTGCCAGCAGCGTGACAGGTTTGGGTGTTAACTATGGCTACACCTTC CASSVTGLGVNYGYTF . 16 TRBJ1-2 . TRBV9
TGTGCCAGCAGTTATAAGGGCACAAACACTGAAGCTTTCTTT CASSYKGTNTEAFF . 14 TRBJ1-1 . TRBV6-5
TGTGCCACCGGGACTAACCAGTACCAAGAGACCCAGTACTTC CATGTNQYQETQYF . 14 TRBJ2-5 TRBD2 TRBV19
TGTGCCAGCAGCTCGAGGACTAGCGGGGGGGTGAAGCAGTTCTTC CASSSRTSGGVKQFF . 15 TRBJ2-1 TRBD2 TRBV5-6
TGTGCCTCTGGGAGGGTACCCTACGAGCAGTACTTC CASGRVPYEQYF . 12 TRBJ2-7 TRBD2 TRBV6-5
TGTGCCAGCAGTTACTCGATCTTAGGCGAAGGGGAGACCCAGTACTTC CASSYSILGEGETQYF . 16 TRBJ2-5 . TRBV6-5
TGTGCCAGTAGTATAGCAATCGGGCGGGGGGAGAGGGCCGGGGAGCTGTTTTTT CASSIAIGRGERAGELFF . 18 TRBJ2-2 TRBD2 TRBV19
TGTGCCAGCGCCACGGGGGAATATAAAGAGACCCAGTACTTC CASATGEYKETQYF . 14 TRBJ2-5 . TRBV3-1/TRBV3-2
TGTGCCAGCAGTTTAGGGTTTGGAAACACCATATATTTT CASSLGFGNTIYF . 13 TRBJ1-3 . TRBV27
TGTGCCAGCAGCTTCACTAGCGGGGGGGCCTACGAGCAGTACTTC CASSFTSGGAYEQYF . 15 TRBJ2-7 TRBD2 TRBV7-9
TGTGCCAGCAGCTGGGGGGCGCGGAACACTGAAGCTTTCTTT CASSWGARNTEAFF . 14 TRBJ1-1 . TRBV7-9
TGTGCCAGCAGCTTATGGGGAACAGGGGAGTATCAGCCCCAGCATTTT CASSLWGTGEYQPQHF few 16 TRBJ1-5 TRBD1 TRBV7-9
TGTGCCAGCACCCTACAAGGGAAATCCTCACCCCTCCACTTT CASTLQGKSSPLHF . 14 TRBJ1-6 . TRBV3-1/TRBV3-2
TGTGCCAGCAGCTTAGGAAAAGGGACCGGCCAAGAGACCCAGTACTTC CASSLGKGTGQETQYF . 16 TRBJ2-5 . TRBV7-9
TGTGCCAGCAGTGAGGCGGCCGCAGATACGCAGTATTTT CASSEAAADTQYF . 13 TRBJ2-3 . TRBV6-4
TGTGCCAGCAGATCCCCCACAGATACGCAGTATTTT CASRSPTDTQYF . 12 TRBJ2-3 . TRBV27
TGCGCCAGCAGCTTCCCAGGGGGCTACGAGCAGTACTTC CASSFPGGYEQYF few 13 TRBJ2-7 TRBD1 TRBV5-1
TGTGCCAGCAGCCCCGAACCCTCCTACGAGCAGTACTTC CASSPEPSYEQYF . 13 TRBJ2-7 . TRBV4-2
TGCAGTGGGATAACCACGGACTATTACAATGAGCAGTTCTTC CSGITTDYYNEQFF once 14 TRBJ2-1 . TRBV29-1
TGTGCCAGCAGTATACGAGGGATATTAGACTATGGCTACACCTTC CASSIRGILDYGYTF . 15 TRBJ1-2 . TRBV2
TGTGCCAGCAGCTTCGGGACAGGAGGGGAAAAACTGTTTTTT CASSFGTGGEKLFF . 14 TRBJ1-4 TRBD1 TRBV9
TGTGTCAGAAGCTTAATCCCAGATACGCAGTATTTT CVRSLIPDTQYF . 12 TRBJ2-3 . TRBV7-5
TGTGCCAGTAGTGCCTTCAGGGGGCCCCACGAGCAGTACTTC CASSAFRGPHEQYF few 14 TRBJ2-7 TRBD1 TRBV19
TGTGCCAGCAGTTCGGGGGGCGGGAATCAGCCCCAGCATTTT CASSSGGGNQPQHF . 14 TRBJ1-5 . TRBV28
TGTGCCACCAGCCTCGGTGGTACATCTACCTACGAGCAGTACTTC CATSLGGTSTYEQYF . 15 TRBJ2-7 . TRBV15
TGTGCCAGCAGTCCATCCTCCTACGAGCAGTACTTC CASSPSSYEQYF . 12 TRBJ2-7 . TRBV12-3/TRBV12-4
TGTGCCAGCAGCCCCTCCCGAGGGTTTGAAGCTTTCTTT CASSPSRGFEAFF . 13 TRBJ1-1 . TRBV3-1/TRBV3-2
TGTGCCAGCTACTCCGCCGGGACGGAATTTTACTATGGCTACACCTTC CASYSAGTEFYYGYTF . 16 TRBJ1-2 . TRBV5-6
TGTGCCAGCAGCCCCCGACCACGAGATACGCAGTATTTT CASSPRPRDTQYF . 13 TRBJ2-3 . TRBV3-1/TRBV3-2
TGTGCCAGCAGCGCTGGGACAGGGCAAGAGACCCAGTACTTC CASSAGTGQETQYF . 14 TRBJ2-5 TRBD1 TRBV6-6
TGTGCCAGTTCTAGGACTAGCGGGACCACAGATACGCAGTATTTT CASSRTSGTTDTQYF once 15 TRBJ2-3 TRBD2 TRBV9
TGCGCCAGCAGCTCCCGTGGGGGCTCCTCTGGAAACACCATATATTTT CASSSRGGSSGNTIYF . 16 TRBJ1-3 . TRBV4-1
TGTGCCAGCAGTGCTGGACAGGCCTATGGCTACACCTTC CASSAGQAYGYTF once 13 TRBJ1-2 TRBD1 TRBV27
TGTGCCAGCAGTGAAGATGGGGGAGGAAACACCATATATTTT CASSEDGGGNTIYF . 14 TRBJ1-3 . TRBV2
TGTGCCAGCAGCTTAAATGTAATACGGGTTAATTCACCCCTCCACTTT CASSLNVIRVNSPLHF . 16 TRBJ1-6 . TRBV7-2
TGTGCCAGCAGTTTAGGGGGTCCCTGGGACTATGGCTACACCTTC CASSLGGPWDYGYTF . 15 TRBJ1-2 . TRBV27
TGTGCCAGCAGCCAACCGACTAGCGGTTACAATGAGCAGTTCTTC CASSQPTSGYNEQFF . 15 TRBJ2-1 TRBD2 TRBV5-4
TGCGCCAGCAGCTTAGCGGCAGGGGGCGCTTCCACTGAAGCTTTCTTT CASSLAAGGASTEAFF . 16 TRBJ1-1 TRBD1 TRBV5-1
TGTGCCAGCAGCTTAACCGCCGGACCCCTCCACTTT CASSLTAGPLHF few 12 TRBJ1-6 . TRBV11-3
TGTGCCAGTAACCCTGACAGTTCCTATGGCTACACCTTC CASNPDSSYGYTF . 13 TRBJ1-2 . TRBV19
TGTGCCAGCAGTTACTCGATGCGAGTCCGGGGTCGGAGCTCCTACGAGCAGTACTTC CASSYSMRVRGRSSYEQYF . 19 TRBJ2-7 . TRBV6-2/TRBV6-3
TGTGCCAGCAGTCACTCCCCGGGGAACACCGGGGAGCTGTTTTTT CASSHSPGNTGELFF . 15 TRBJ2-2 . TRBV6-4
TGTGCCAGTAGTATAGATTCGGCGGTTAAGGACGAGCAGTACTTC CASSIDSAVKDEQYF . 15 TRBJ2-7 . TRBV19
TGTGCCAGCGGAGGTCGTCAGCCCCAGCATTTT CASGGRQPQHF . 11 TRBJ1-5 . TRBV19
TGTGCCAGCACCGTTTCCTCTGGAAACACCATATATTTT CASTVSSGNTIYF . 13 TRBJ1-3 . TRBV6-5